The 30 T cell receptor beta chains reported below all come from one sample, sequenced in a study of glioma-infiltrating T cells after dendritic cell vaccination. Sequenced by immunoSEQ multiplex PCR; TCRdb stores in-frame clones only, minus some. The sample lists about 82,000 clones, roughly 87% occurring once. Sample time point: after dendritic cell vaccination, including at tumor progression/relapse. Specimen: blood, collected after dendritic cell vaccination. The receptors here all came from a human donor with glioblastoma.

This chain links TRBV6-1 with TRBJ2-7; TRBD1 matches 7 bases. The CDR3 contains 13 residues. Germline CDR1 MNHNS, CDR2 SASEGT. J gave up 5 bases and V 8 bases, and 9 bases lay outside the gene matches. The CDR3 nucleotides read TGTGCCAGCGACCGGGACAGACTCAACGAGCAGTACTTC. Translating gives CASDRDRLNEQYF.

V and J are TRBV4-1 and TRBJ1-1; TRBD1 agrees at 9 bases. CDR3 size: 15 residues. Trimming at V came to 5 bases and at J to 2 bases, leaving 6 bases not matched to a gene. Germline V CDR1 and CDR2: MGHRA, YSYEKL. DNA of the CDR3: TGCGCCAGCAGCGACAAGGACAGGGGAAACACTGAAGCTTTCTTT. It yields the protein CASSDKDRGNTEAFF.

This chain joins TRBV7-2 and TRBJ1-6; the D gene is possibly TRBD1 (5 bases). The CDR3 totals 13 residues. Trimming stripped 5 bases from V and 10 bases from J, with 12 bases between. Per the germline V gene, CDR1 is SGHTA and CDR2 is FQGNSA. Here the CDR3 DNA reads TGTGCCAGCAGCCCCCGCTCAGGGTCACCCCTCCACTTT. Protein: CASSPRSGSPLHF.

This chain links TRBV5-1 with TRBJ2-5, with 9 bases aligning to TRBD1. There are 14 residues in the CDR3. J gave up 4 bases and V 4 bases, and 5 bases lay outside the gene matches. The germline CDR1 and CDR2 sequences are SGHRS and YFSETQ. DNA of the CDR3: TGCGCCAGCAGCGTACCGACAGGGGGAGAGACCCAGTACTTC. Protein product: CASSVPTGGETQYF.

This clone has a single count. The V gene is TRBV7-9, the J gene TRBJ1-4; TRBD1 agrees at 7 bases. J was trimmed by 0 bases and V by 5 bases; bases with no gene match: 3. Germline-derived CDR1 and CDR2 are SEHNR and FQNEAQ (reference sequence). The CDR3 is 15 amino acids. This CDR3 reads CASSPRGPTNEKLFF. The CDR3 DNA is TGTGCCAGCAGCCCAAGGGGGCCAACTAATGAAAAACTGTTTTTT.

CDR3 nucleotide sequence: TGTGCCAGCAGTTACGGGCCACAAGAGACCCAGTACTTC. Its translation is CASSYGPQETQYF. The chain links TRBV6-5 to TRBJ2-5; D unresolved. This CDR3 is built from 13 residues. V lost 2 bases and J 2 bases, leaving 6 bases between the germline ends. Germline values: CDR1 MNHEY, CDR2 SVGAGI.

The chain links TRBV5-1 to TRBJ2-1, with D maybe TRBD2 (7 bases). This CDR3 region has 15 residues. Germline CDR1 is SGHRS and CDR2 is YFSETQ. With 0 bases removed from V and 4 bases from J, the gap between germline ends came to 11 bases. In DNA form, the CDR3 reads TGCGCCAGCAGCTTGGGGGGGGGCCAATACAATGAGCAGTTCTTC. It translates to CASSLGGGQYNEQFF.

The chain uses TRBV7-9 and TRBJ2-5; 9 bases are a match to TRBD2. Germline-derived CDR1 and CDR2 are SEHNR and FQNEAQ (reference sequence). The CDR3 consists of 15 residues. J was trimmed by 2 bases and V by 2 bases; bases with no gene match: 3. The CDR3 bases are TGTGCCAGCAGCTTACTAGCGGGGAGACAAGAGACCCAGTACTTC. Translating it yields CASSLLAGRQETQYF.

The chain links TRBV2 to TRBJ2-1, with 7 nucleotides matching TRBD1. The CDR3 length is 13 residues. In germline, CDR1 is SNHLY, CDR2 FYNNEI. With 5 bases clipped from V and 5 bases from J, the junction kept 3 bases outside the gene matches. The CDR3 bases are TGTGCCAGCAGTATGGGACAGAACAATGAGCAGTTCTTC. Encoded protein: CASSMGQNNEQFF.

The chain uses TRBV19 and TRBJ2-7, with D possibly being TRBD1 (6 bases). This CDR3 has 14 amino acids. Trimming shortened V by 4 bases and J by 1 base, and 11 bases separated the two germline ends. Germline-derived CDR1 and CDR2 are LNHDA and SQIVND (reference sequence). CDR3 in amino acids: CASSRGGSSYEQYF. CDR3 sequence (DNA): TGTGCCAGTAGTAGAGGGGGATCGTCCTACGAGCAGTACTTC.

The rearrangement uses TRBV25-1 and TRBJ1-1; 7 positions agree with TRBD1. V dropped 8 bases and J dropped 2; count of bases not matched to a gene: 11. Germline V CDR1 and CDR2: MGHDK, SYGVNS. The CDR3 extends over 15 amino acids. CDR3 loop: CASSGTEQKNTEAFF. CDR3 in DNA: TGTGCCAGCTCCGGGACAGAACAAAAAAACACTGAAGCTTTCTTT.

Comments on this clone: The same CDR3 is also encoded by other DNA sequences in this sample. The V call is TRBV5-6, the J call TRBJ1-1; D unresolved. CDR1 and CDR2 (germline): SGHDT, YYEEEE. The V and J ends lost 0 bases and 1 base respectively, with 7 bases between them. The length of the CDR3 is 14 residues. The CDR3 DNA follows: TGTGCCAGCAGCTTGGGCGAAAAGAACACTGAAGCTTTCTTT. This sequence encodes CASSLGEKNTEAFF. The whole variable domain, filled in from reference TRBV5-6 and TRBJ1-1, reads DAGVTQSPTHLIKTRGQQVTLRCSPKSGHDTVSWYQQALGQGPQFIFQYYEEEERQRGNFPDRFSGHQFPNYSSELNVNALLLGDSALYLCASSLGEKNTEAFFGQGTRLTVV.

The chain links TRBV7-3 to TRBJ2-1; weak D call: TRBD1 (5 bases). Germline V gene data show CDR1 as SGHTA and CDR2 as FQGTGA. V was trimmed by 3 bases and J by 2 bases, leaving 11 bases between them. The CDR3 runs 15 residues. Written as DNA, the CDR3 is TGTGCCAGCAGCTTGGTAGGGGTAGCCTACAATGAGCAGTTCTTC. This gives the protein CASSLVGVAYNEQFF. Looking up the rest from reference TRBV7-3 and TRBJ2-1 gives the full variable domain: GAGVSQTPSNKVTEKGKYVELRCDPISGHTALYWYRQSLGQGPEFLIYFQGTGAADDSGLPNDRFFAVRPEGSVSTLKIQRTERGDSAVYLCASSLVGVAYNEQFFGPGTRLTVL.

CDR3 nucleotides: TGTGCCAGCAGCTTCGACCCAGGGGTCACTGAAGCTTTCTTT. This sequence encodes CASSFDPGVTEAFF. The V gene is TRBV5-6, the J gene TRBJ1-1; possibly TRBD1 for D (6 bases). V lost 2 bases and J 4 bases, leaving 12 bases between the germline ends. CDR1 SGHDT and CDR2 YYEEEE come from the germline V gene. The CDR3 contains 14 residues.

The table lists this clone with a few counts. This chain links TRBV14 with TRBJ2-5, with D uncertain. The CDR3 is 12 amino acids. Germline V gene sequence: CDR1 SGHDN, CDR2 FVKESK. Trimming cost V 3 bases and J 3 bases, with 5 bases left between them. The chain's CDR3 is CASSHNEETQYF. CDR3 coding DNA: TGTGCCAGCAGCCACAATGAAGAGACCCAGTACTTC.

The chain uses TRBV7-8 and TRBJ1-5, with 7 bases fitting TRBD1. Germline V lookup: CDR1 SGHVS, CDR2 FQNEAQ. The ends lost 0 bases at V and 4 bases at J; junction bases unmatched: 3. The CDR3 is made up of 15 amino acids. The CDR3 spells CASSLAGQVNQPQHF. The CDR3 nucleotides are TGTGCCAGCAGCTTAGCAGGACAGGTGAATCAGCCCCAGCATTTT.

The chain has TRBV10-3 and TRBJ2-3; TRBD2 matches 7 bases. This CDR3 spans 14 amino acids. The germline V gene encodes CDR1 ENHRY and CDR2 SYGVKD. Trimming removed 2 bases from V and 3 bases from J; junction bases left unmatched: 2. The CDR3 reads CAISERDYTDTQYF. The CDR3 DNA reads TGTGCCATCAGTGAGAGGGACTATACAGATACGCAGTATTTT.

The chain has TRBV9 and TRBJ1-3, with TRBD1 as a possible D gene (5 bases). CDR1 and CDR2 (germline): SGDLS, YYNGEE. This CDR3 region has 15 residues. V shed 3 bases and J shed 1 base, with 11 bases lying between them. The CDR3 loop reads CASSENPGSGNTIYF. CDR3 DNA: TGTGCCAGCAGCGAAAACCCAGGGTCTGGAAACACCATATATTTT. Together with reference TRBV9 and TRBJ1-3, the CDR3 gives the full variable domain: DSGVTQTPKHLITATGQRVTLRCSPRSGDLSVYWYQQSLDQGLQFLIQYYNGEERAKGNILERFSAQQFPDLHSELNLSSLELGDSALYFCASSENPGSGNTIYFGEGSWLTVV.

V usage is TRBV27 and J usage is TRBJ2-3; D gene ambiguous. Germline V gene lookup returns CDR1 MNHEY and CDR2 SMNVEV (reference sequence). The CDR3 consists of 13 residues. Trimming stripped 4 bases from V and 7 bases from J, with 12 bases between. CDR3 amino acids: CASSSGFGYTQYF. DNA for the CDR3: TGTGCCAGCAGTTCCGGGTTTGGTTATACGCAGTATTTT.

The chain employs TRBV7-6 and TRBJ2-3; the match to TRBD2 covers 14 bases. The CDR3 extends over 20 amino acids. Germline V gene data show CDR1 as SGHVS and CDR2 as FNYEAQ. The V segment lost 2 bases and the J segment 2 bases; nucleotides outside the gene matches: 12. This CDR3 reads CASSLHQPGLAGAFTDTQYF. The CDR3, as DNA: TGTGCCAGCAGCTTACATCAACCGGGACTAGCGGGGGCCTTCACAGATACGCAGTATTTT.

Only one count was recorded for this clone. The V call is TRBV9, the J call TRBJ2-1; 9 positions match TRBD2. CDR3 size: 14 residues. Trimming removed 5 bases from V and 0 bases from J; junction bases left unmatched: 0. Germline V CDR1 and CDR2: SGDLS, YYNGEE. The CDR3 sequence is CASSSGSSYNEQFF. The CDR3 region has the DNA TGTGCCAGCAGTAGCGGGAGCTCCTACAATGAGCAGTTCTTC. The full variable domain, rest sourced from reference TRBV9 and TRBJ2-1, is DSGVTQTPKHLITATGQRVTLRCSPRSGDLSVYWYQQSLDQGLQFLIQYYNGEERAKGNILERFSAQQFPDLHSELNLSSLELGDSALYFCASSSGSSYNEQFFGPGTRLTVL.

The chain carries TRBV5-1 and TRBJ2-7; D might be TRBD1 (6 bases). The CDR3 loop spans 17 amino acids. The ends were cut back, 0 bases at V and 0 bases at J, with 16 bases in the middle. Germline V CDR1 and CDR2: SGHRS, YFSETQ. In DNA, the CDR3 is TGCGCCAGCAGCTTGGAGGGGCAGGGGCCGAGCTCCTACGAGCAGTACTTC. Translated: CASSLEGQGPSSYEQYF.

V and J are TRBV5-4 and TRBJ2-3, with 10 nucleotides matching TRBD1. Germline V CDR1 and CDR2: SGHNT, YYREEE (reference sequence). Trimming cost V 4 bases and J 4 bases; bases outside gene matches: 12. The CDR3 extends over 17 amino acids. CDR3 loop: CASSRRGPGQGPDTQYF. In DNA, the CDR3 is TGTGCCAGCAGCCGAAGGGGACCGGGACAGGGGCCAGATACGCAGTATTTT.

CDR3 residues: CASSPRVKSSYNEQFF. CDR3 coding DNA: TGTGCCAGCTCACCGCGGGTGAAATCGTCCTACAATGAGCAGTTCTTC. The J gene is TRBJ2-1, the V gene TRBV18, with a possible D match to TRBD2 (5 bases). The CDR3 totals 16 residues. Germline loops: CDR1 KGHSH, CDR2 LQKENI. Trimming took 3 bases from V and 1 from J, leaving 13 bases between them.

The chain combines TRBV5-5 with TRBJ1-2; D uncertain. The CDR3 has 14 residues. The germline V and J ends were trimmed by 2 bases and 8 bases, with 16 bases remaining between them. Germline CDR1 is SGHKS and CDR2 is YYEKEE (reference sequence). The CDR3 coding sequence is TGTGCCAGCAGCTTCTTGAGCGGAACGGAAGGCTACACCTTC. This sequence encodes CASSFLSGTEGYTF.

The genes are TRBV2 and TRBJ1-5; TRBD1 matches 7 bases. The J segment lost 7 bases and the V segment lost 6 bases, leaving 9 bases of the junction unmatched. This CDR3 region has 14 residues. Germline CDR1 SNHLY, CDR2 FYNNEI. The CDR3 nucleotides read TGTGCCAGCAGCAGACAGGGTAGGGAGCAGCCCCAGCATTTT. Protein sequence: CASSRQGREQPQHF.

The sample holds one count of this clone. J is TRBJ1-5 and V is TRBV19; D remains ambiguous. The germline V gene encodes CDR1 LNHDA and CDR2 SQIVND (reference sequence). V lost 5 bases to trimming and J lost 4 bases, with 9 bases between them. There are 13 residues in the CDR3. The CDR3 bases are TGTGCCAGTAGTGGCGGTAGGAATCAGCCCCAGCATTTT. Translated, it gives CASSGGRNQPQHF.

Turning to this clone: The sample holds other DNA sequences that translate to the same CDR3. CDR3 DNA sequence: TGCGCCAGCAGCCAAGATGCCCGTAGCGAGCAGTTCTTC. Protein product: CASSQDARSEQFF. The rearrangement links TRBV4-1 to TRBJ2-1; D is undetermined. Trimming cost V 0 bases and J 10 bases, with 10 bases left between them. The V gene's germline CDR1 is MGHRA and CDR2 YSYEKL. CDR3 length equals 13 residues.

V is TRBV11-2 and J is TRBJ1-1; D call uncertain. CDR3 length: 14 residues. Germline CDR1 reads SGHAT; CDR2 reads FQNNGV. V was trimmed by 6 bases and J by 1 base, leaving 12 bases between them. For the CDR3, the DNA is TGTGCCAGCAGGCGACCGACGGGGAACACTGAAGCTTTCTTT. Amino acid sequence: CASRRPTGNTEAFF.

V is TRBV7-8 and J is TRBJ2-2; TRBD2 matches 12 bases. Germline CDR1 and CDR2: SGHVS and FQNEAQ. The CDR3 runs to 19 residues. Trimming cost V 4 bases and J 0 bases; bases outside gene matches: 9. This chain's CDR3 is CASSWTATSGGANTGELFF. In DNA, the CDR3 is TGTGCCAGCAGCTGGACAGCGACTAGCGGGGGCGCGAACACCGGGGAGCTGTTTTTT.